This T cell receptor (beta chain) was captured in a study of Tregs in tolerant kidney transplant recipients. CDR3 length equals 13 residues. Germline values: CDR1 GTSNPN, CDR2 SVGIG (reference sequence). V was pared by 1 base and J by 9 bases, with 13 bases between. Clones were read by immunoSEQ multiplex PCR, and TCRdb kept only the in-frame ones, dropping some. The sample has about 15,000 clones, and its top ten clones hold 3.5%. Study-level points and caveats: Donor-specific Treg expansion exceeded global Treg expansion in tolerant patients, suggesting antigen drive. Biological reproducibility was not directly addressed in this study.

Comments on this clone: Its matching antigen is unknown. The sequenced fragment ends 3 residues before the CDR3 boundary, so the rest is inferred from the germline J gene.

Mixed chimerism was transient after nonmyeloablative marrow transplants from related graft donors. J is TRBJ2-1 and V is TRBV30, with D perhaps matching TRBD1 (6 bases). Sample: CD4+ T cells from blood (PBMCs), taken 12 months after the transplant. The source is a human patient who received a combined kidney and bone marrow transplant. The T cells may come from the graft donor. Incomplete CDR3 DNA: TGTGCCTGGAGTGACAGGGTCTTGGGTGAG. This translates into CAWSDRVLGE. The full CDR3 protein reads CAWSDRVLGEQFF.